This T cell receptor (beta chain) is from a study of CD8+CD57+ T cells in acquired aplastic anemia. In the study overall: Healthy donor sequencing depth: 9.5 million to 10.8 million CD4+, about 12 million CD8+ reads.

General study points: Patients and healthy controls showed no significant CD8+ Simpson's diversity difference.

Both TCR beta VDJ combination and CDR3 sequence profiling were carried out. Genomic DNA was the template for this profiling. TCRdb re-derived calls from the reads in MiXCR, one entry per CDR3 protein. The sample contains approximately 200,000 distinct CDR3 sequences, around 63% of which appear only once. Germline V gene lookup returns CDR1 SGHVT and CDR2 SQSDAQ. V lost 5 bases to trimming and J lost 3 bases; unmatched junction nucleotides: 6. This CDR3 has 16 amino acids. Concerning this clonotype itself: No antigen is known for it.

Specimen: sorted CD4+, CD8+, or CD8+CD57+ T cells (not recorded which) from PBMCs. J is TRBJ2-7 and V is TRBV7-4, with TRBD2 matching 14 bases. This sequence was found in a human donor in good health. The CDR3 sequence is CASSQTSGRDYYEQYF. The CDR3 DNA reads TGTGCCAGCAGCCAGACTAGCGGGAGGGATTACTACGAGCAGTACTTC.